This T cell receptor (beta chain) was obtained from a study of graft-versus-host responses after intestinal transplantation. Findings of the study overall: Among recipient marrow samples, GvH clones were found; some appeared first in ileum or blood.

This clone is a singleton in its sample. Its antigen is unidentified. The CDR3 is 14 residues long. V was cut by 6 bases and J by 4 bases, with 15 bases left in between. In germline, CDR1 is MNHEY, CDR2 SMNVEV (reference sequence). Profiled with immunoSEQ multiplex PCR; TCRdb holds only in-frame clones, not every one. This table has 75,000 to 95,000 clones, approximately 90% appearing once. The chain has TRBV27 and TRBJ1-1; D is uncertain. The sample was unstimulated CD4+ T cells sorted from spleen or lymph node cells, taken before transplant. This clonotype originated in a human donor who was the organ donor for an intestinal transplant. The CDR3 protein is CASRKIYPGTEAFF. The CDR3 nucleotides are TGTGCCAGCAGGAAAATATACCCAGGCACTGAAGCTTTCTTT.